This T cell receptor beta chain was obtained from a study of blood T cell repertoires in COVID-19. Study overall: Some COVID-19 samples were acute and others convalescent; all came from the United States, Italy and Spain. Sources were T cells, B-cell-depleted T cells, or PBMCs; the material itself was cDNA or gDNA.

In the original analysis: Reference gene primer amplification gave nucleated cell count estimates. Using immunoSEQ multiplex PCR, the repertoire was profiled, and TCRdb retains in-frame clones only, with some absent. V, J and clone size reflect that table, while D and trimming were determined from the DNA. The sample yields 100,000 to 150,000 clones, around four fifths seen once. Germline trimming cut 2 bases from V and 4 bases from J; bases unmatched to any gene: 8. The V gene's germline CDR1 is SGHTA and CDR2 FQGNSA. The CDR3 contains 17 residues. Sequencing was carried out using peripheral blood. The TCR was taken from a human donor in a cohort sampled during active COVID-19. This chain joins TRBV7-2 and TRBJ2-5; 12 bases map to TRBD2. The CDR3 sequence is CASSLQGLAGGSETQYF. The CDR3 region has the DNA TGTGCCAGCAGCTTACAGGGGCTAGCGGGAGGGTCAGAGACCCAGTACTTC.